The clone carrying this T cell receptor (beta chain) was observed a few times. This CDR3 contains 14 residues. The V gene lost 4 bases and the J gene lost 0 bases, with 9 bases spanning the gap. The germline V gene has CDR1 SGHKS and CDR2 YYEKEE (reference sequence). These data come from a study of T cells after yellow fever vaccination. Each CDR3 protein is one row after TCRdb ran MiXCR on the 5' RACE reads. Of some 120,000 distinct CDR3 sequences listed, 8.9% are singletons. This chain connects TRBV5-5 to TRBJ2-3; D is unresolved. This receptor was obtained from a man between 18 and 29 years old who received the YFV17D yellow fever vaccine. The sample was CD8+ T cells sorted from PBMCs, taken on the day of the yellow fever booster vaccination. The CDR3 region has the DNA TGTGCCAGCAGCCCAATTGACAGCACAGATACGCAGTATTTT. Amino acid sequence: CASSPIDSTDTQYF.